This TCR beta chain was found in a study of shared clonotypes between healthy human individuals. Study-level information: Every donor yielded three CD4 naive, three CD4 memory, two CD8 naive and one CD8 memory plate. Notes on the study in general: Clonotype sharing across a few donors was observed for around 5% of naive CD4 clonotypes.

The donor cohort consisted entirely of Caucasian adults residing in Nashville, Tennessee. The protocol was immunoSEQ multiplex PCR, while the TCRdb copy is restricted to in-frame clones and leaves out a portion. The table lists a few million clones, 90% to 96% of them singletons. As for this clone: Antigen specificity is unknown.

Trimming left V 2 bases short and J 5 bases short, with 20 bases between. Germline CDR1 MGHRA, CDR2 YSYEKL. The CDR3 sequence is 17 residues long. The chain carries TRBV4-1 and TRBJ2-3, with D perhaps matching TRBD1 (6 bases). The sample taken for sequencing was naive CD4+ T cells sorted from blood. Subset specified: CD45RA+ positively selected. The sequence was obtained from a man between 18 and 29 years old in good health. The CDR3 DNA is TGCGCCAGCAGCCAATTACCCAGGGCAGGGGAGCAAGATACGCAGTATTTT. Encoded protein: CASSQLPRAGEQDTQYF.